This T cell receptor beta chain was sequenced in a study of blood T cell repertoires in COVID-19. In the study overall: Acute and convalescent COVID-19 specimens originated in the United States, Italy and Spain. Nucleic acid was either cDNA or gDNA, and it came from T cells, B-cell-depleted T cells, or PBMCs.

In the original workflow: It was from reference gene primer amplification that nucleated cell counts were estimated. Profiling relied on immunoSEQ multiplex PCR, and the TCRdb table lists in-frame clones only, not all of them. D and trimming were read from the DNA, whereas the V and J calls and clone size are those reported in that table. The sample contains 250,000 or so clones, around 86% of which appear only once. Trimming removed 6 bases from V and 1 base from J; junction bases left unmatched: 2. CDR3 length equals 14 residues. Looked up from germline, CDR1 is SGHTA and CDR2 is FQGNSA. This sequence was found in a woman aged 40 to 55 who had recovered from COVID-19. The sequencing sample was made of peripheral blood. This sequence joins TRBV7-2 and TRBJ2-3; 9 positions match TRBD1. CDR3 DNA sequence: TGTGCCAGCAGGGACAGGGGAGGCACAGATACGCAGTATTTT. This translates into CASRDRGGTDTQYF.